This T cell receptor (beta chain) emerged from a study of identifying expanded T cells in peripheral blood. Concerning this clone: The target antigen is unknown.

Trimming cost V 8 bases and J 4 bases; bases outside gene matches: 1. The CDR3 runs to 12 residues. Per the germline V gene, CDR1 is SNHLY and CDR2 is FYNNEI. During the collection period, no donor immune events like infections were recorded. Measured with immunoSEQ multiplex PCR; TCRdb has only the in-frame clones, and not every one. The data contain about 94,000 clones, around 90% of them seen just once; the ten biggest clones take up less than 6%. Study-level findings and limits: Variance in clone template counts between approximately two-week samples significantly increased with total template count across all healthy donors. Over about two and four weeks, about 15 and 18 clones changed, versus around 1.1 between replicates.

The chain has TRBV2 and TRBJ2-7, with 11 bases lining up with TRBD2. Sequenced: blood. The source is a person aged 18-70 years in good health. The CDR3 bases are TGTGCCAGCGGACTAGCGGGTTACGAGCAGTACTTC. Translation: CASGLAGYEQYF. The full variable domain, with the rest looked up from reference TRBV2 and TRBJ2-7, is EPEVTQTPSHQVTQMGQEVILRCVPISNHLYFYWYRQILGQKVEFLVSFYNNEISEKSEIFDDQFSVERPDGSNFTLKIRSTKLEDSAMYFCASGLAGYEQYFGPGTRLTVT.